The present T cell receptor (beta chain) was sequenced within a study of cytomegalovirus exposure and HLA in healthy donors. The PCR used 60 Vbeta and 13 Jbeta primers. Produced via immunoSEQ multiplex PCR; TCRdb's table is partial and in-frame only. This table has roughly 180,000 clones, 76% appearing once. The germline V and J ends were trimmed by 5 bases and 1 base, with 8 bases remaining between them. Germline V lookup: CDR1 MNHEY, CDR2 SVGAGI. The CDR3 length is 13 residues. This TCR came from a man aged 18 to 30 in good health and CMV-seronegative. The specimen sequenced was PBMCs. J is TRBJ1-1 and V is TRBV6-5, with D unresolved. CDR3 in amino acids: CASSPPGNTEAFF. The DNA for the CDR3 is TGTGCCAGCAGTCCGCCAGGGAACACTGAAGCTTTCTTT.